These T cell receptor beta chains were read from a single sample in a study of tumor-infiltrating T cells and Merkel cell polyomavirus. Here immunoSEQ multiplex PCR was the method, and the copy in TCRdb shows in-frame clones only, minus some. The sample holds 26,000 or so clones; nearly 90% are singletons and the top ten take roughly 2.6%. Sequencing was carried out using lymph node tissue. The origin of the receptors is a man in his forties or fifties with Merkel cell carcinoma. Both conserved end residues are part of each CDR3. D genes are given only for firm matches. Expanded clones get a size class; other rows say once, few or many, or leave the size out.

j_call,d_call,clone_size,v_call,cdr3_nt,cdr3_aa
TRBJ1-1,-,-,TRBV5-1,TGCGCCAGCAGCTTCGACAGACCGAACACTGAAGCTTTCTTT,CASSFDRPNTEAFF
TRBJ2-3,TRBD2,-,TRBV11-2,TGTGCCAGCAGCTTAGGCCCGGTAGCGGGACCTAATACGCAGTATTTT,CASSLGPVAGPNTQYF
TRBJ2-3,TRBD2,-,TRBV28,TGTGCCAGCAGAGCGGGGGGGCGAGGCACAGATACGCAGTATTTT,CASRAGGRGTDTQYF
TRBJ2-4,TRBD1,-,TRBV9,TGTGCCAGCAGCGTAGAAGGGGGCATCGACATTCAGTACTTC,CASSVEGGIDIQYF
TRBJ2-7,TRBD2,-,TRBV19,TGTGCCAGTAGTATAGGGAGCGGGAGATCTCGCGAGCAGTACTTC,CASSIGSGRSREQYF
TRBJ1-2,-,-,TRBV18,TGTGCCAGCTCACCTGAAGGCAGGGGAGTCTATGGCTACACCTTC,CASSPEGRGVYGYTF
TRBJ1-4,-,-,TRBV6-6,TGTGCCAGCAGTCGCCTCTCCGGTACGGAAAAACTGTTTTTT,CASSRLSGTEKLFF
TRBJ2-7,TRBD1,-,TRBV7-2,TGTGCCAGCAGCGCGGACAGGGGGCGAGGGTACGAGCAGTACTTC,CASSADRGRGYEQYF
TRBJ1-1,-,-,TRBV14,TGTGCCAGCAACAACAGGGCGTCAGGGAACACTGAAGCTTTCTTT,CASNNRASGNTEAFF
TRBJ1-1,-,-,TRBV6-6,TGTGCCAGCGCCTACAGGGAAGTGACTGAAGCTTTCTTT,CASAYREVTEAFF
TRBJ2-2,TRBD2,few,TRBV27,TGTGCCAGCAGTTTAGCTAGCGGGGGCACCGGGGAGCTGTTTTTT,CASSLASGGTGELFF
TRBJ1-1,-,-,TRBV10-2,TGCGCCAGCCTTGGGGCGGTCACTGAAGCTTTCTTT,CASLGAVTEAFF
TRBJ2-2,TRBD1,-,TRBV29-1,TGCAGCGTTCTTCGGGACAGGGGGTTTTTCGGGGAGCTGTTTTTT,CSVLRDRGFFGELFF
TRBJ1-2,-,-,TRBV19,TGTGCCAGTACGACAGGCGGTTCAGGCTACACCTTC,CASTTGGSGYTF
TRBJ1-2,-,-,TRBV18,TGTGCCAGCTCACCGGCAGGGGCATTTGAAGGCTACACCTTC,CASSPAGAFEGYTF
TRBJ1-2,-,-,TRBV30,TGTGCCTGGAGTAGGAGTACTTATGGCTACACCTTC,CAWSRSTYGYTF
TRBJ1-2,TRBD1,-,TRBV5-4,TGCGCCAGCAGCCAAGACCGACAGGGAGATTTAGACTACACCTTC,CASSQDRQGDLDYTF
TRBJ1-5,TRBD1,-,TRBV27,TGTGCCAGCAGTCTGACAGGGCAGGGGCAGCCCCAGCATTTT,CASSLTGQGQPQHF
TRBJ2-7,TRBD1,-,TRBV28,TGTGCCAGCAGCCCCTCCGGGACAGCCCCTTGGGAGCAGTACTTC,CASSPSGTAPWEQYF
TRBJ2-7,-,-,TRBV11-2,TGTGCCAGCAGCCCAGGACTCGGAAGCTCCTACGAGCAGTACTTC,CASSPGLGSSYEQYF
TRBJ2-1,-,-,TRBV4-3,TGCGCCAGCAGCCAAGATAAGCAAACTGAGCAGTTCTTC,CASSQDKQTEQFF
TRBJ2-2,-,-,TRBV19,TGTGCCAGCAGGGACACCATGAACACCGGGGAGCTGTTTTTT,CASRDTMNTGELFF
TRBJ2-1,TRBD2,-,TRBV11-2,TGTGCCAGCAGCCCATGGGGCGGGAGGGCCAAAAATGAGCAGTTCTTC,CASSPWGGRAKNEQFF
TRBJ1-3,-,-,TRBV5-1,TGCGCCAGCAGCTTGTCGGAGCAGGGAAACACCATATATTTT,CASSLSEQGNTIYF
TRBJ1-2,-,few,TRBV30,TGTGCCTGGAGCCTTTTATTTGGCTACACCTTC,CAWSLLFGYTF
TRBJ2-1,-,once,TRBV2,TGTGCCAGCAGTTCTGACAGGTTTTACAATGAGCAGTTCTTC,CASSSDRFYNEQFF
TRBJ2-3,-,-,TRBV28,TGTGCCAGCAGTTCCTACACAGATACGCAGTATTTT,CASSSYTDTQYF
TRBJ2-1,-,-,TRBV30,TGTGCCTGGAGTGTTGCAGGAATTAATGAGCAGTTCTTC,CAWSVAGINEQFF
TRBJ1-1,-,-,TRBV15,TGTGCCACCAGCAGAGAGGGGGGGGCGGCCGATGGGACTGAAGCTTTCTTT,CATSREGGAADGTEAFF
TRBJ2-7,TRBD1,-,TRBV6-6,TGTGCCAGCAGTTCCTCGACAGGGGCCTACGAGCAGTACTTC,CASSSSTGAYEQYF
TRBJ1-2,-,-,TRBV7-7,TGTGCTAGCAGCATCTCTCCCACGGGGAGGGGCCCAATATATCCTAACTATGGCTACACCTTC,CASSISPTGRGPIYPNYGYTF
TRBJ2-3,-,once,TRBV5-1,TGCGCCAGCAGGCCTCGAACTAGCACAGATACGCAGTATTTT,CASRPRTSTDTQYF
TRBJ1-1,-,-,TRBV28,TGTGCCAGCAGTTTTCTGGGTCTGAAGGGGGCTTTCTTT,CASSFLGLKGAFF
TRBJ2-5,TRBD2,-,TRBV5-1,TGCGCCAGCAGCTTGGCAGGCCTAGCGGGAGGGGAAGTGAAGTACTTC,CASSLAGLAGGEVKYF
TRBJ1-5,-,-,TRBV6-5,TGTGCCAGCAGTTACTGGCAGGGGAGCAATCAGCCCCAGCATTTT,CASSYWQGSNQPQHF
TRBJ1-4,-,-,TRBV14,TGTGCCAGCAGCCCCCTCGGGGTTGGTTATGAAAAACTGTTTTTT,CASSPLGVGYEKLFF
TRBJ2-7,-,-,TRBV6-1,TGTGCCATGAAGAGGGATGACTCCCTCTACGAGCAGTACTTC,CAMKRDDSLYEQYF
TRBJ2-1,TRBD2,-,TRBV7-9,TGTGCCAGCAGCTTAAGCTCCCGCGGGAGGGATTACAATGAGCAGTTCTTC,CASSLSSRGRDYNEQFF
TRBJ1-5,-,-,TRBV5-4,TGTGCCAGCAGCTTGGTGCCGGGAGGCAATCAGCCCCAGCATTTT,CASSLVPGGNQPQHF
TRBJ2-7,TRBD2,-,TRBV19,TGTGCCAGCGCGGGGGCCTACGAGCAGTACTTC,CASAGAYEQYF
TRBJ1-1,-,-,TRBV18,TGTGCCAGCTCACCACTCGGGGTAAACACTGAAGCTTTCTTT,CASSPLGVNTEAFF
TRBJ2-5,TRBD2,-,TRBV7-7,TGTGCTAGCAGTCCTGGGGGGGGCCAAGAGACCCAGTACTTC,CASSPGGGQETQYF
TRBJ2-5,-,-,TRBV2,TGTGCCAGCAGTGAATCTGGCGGGGAGACCCAGTACTTC,CASSESGGETQYF
TRBJ2-7,-,-,TRBV6-6,TGTGCCAGCAGTCAAATTGGGAGGGAGCAGTACTTC,CASSQIGREQYF
TRBJ2-1,TRBD2,-,TRBV27,TGTGCCAGCCGGACCGGGACTACCTTAAATGAGCAGTTCTTC,CASRTGTTLNEQFF
TRBJ1-2,-,-,TRBV14,TGTGCCAGCAGCCAAGATGGTAGGGGAAACTATGGCTACACCTTC,CASSQDGRGNYGYTF
TRBJ2-1,TRBD2,-,TRBV20-1,TGCAGTGCTGGACTAGTTAATGAGCAGTTCTTC,CSAGLVNEQFF
TRBJ1-2,TRBD1,-,TRBV5-1,TGCGCCAGCAGCTTGGAGGAGGGGCAGGGGGGAGGCTACACCTTC,CASSLEEGQGGGYTF
TRBJ1-1,-,-,TRBV30,TGTGCCTGGAGCATGAACACTGAAGCTTTCTTT,CAWSMNTEAFF
TRBJ1-2,-,-,TRBV19,TGTGCCAGTAGTATTCGGAGGCAGTACTATGGCTACACCTTC,CASSIRRQYYGYTF
TRBJ1-5,-,-,TRBV19,TGTGCCAGTACCCCACATCTAGGGGGCAATCAGCCCCAGCATTTT,CASTPHLGGNQPQHF
TRBJ2-1,TRBD1,-,TRBV27,TGTGCCAGCAGCGATTTCCTGGGACAGGGCGTTGACAATGAGCAGTTCTTC,CASSDFLGQGVDNEQFF